This T cell receptor beta chain was recorded in a study of PD-L1 blockade in urothelial cancer. Clones were read by immunoSEQ multiplex PCR, and TCRdb kept only the in-frame ones, dropping some. The sample holds some 41,000 clones, 70% to 90% seen once. Time point indicated: peripheral blood 6 weeks after treatment start. This clone appeared a few times. The source material was PBMCs, sampled around atezolizumab (anti-PD-L1) treatment. The TCR sequence derives from a man in his 70s with urothelial cancer.

The CDR3 DNA reads as TGTGCCAGTAGTGCCCCAGGGCCTGAAAAACTGTTTTTT. This encodes CASSAPGPEKLFF. The V gene is TRBV19, the J gene TRBJ1-4, with D perhaps TRBD1 (5 bases). Germline CDR1 reads LNHDA; CDR2 reads SQIVND (reference sequence). Deletions cut 5 bases from V and 7 bases from J, with 11 bases between. The CDR3 runs to 13 residues.